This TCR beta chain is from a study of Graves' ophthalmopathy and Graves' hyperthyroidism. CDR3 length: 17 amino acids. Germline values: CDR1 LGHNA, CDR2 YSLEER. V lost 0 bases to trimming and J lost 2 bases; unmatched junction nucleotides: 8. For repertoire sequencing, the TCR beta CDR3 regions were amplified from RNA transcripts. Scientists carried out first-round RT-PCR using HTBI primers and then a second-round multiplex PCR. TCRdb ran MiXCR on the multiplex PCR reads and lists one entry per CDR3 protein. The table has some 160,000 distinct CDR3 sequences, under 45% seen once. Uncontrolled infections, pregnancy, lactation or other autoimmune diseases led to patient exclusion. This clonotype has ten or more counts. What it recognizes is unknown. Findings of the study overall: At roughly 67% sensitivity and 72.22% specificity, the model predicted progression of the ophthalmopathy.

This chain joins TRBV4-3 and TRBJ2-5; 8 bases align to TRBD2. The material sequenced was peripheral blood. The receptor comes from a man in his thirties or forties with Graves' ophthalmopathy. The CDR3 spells CASSQDFGRAGQETQYF. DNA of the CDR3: TGCGCCAGCAGCCAAGATTTCGGGAGGGCCGGTCAAGAGACCCAGTACTTC.